Listed here is a single TCR beta chain. No antigen is known for it. This record comes from a study of STAT5B mutations in CD4+ large granular lymphocyte leukemia. Across the whole study: Healthy donors showed HLA-associated enrichment of the CDR3 'QG' motif.

Study outcomes and limitations: CD4-sorted patient repertoires seemed more clonal than healthy CD4+ repertoires. Compared with healthy controls (2/35), patient top clones favored TRBV06 (8/27).

The assay was run at survey level. Assay used: immunoSEQ multiplex PCR; TCRdb lists only in-frame clones, some missing. The sample shows about 45,000 clones, 80% to 90% of them seen only once. The germline V gene encodes CDR1 SNHLY and CDR2 FYNNEI. The V end was cut by 2 bases, the J end by 0 bases, with 14 bases between. The CDR3 totals 16 residues. The clonotype was recovered from a human donor in good health. The sequenced sample was CD4+ T cells from blood buffy coats. This sequence joins TRBV2 and TRBJ2-7, with D possibly TRBD2 on 6 matching bases. This chain's CDR3 is CASSEKYSGSSYEQYF. The CDR3 DNA reads TGTGCCAGCAGTGAAAAATATAGCGGAAGCTCCTACGAGCAGTACTTC.